Below are 32 T cell receptor beta chains sequenced from a single sample in a study of breast tumors, draining lymph nodes, adjacent tissues (TCRdb year 2016). Libraries were built with multiplex PCR. TCRdb records Illumina HiSeq 2000 as the sequencer. TCRdb trimmed the raw reads at Q25, called clones with MiXCR and kept productive beta chains. Records with the same CDR3 protein are collapsed into one entry carrying the most frequent genes and DNA. This sample is represented by around 300,000 distinct CDR3 sequences; 30% of them were singletons. The top ten clonotypes cover 0.85% to 1.3% of the sample. Lymph node samples were obtained from the axillary draining lymph nodes of breast cancer patients. Sequencing input: axillary lymph node tissue. These receptors were collected from a female donor with breast cancer. Some clones in this sample may be carry-over from other donors' samples.

This clonotype was found a few times. This sequence may be a read error, since a much larger clone differs from it by one base. The V call is TRBV20-1, the J call TRBJ1-6; 8 positions agree with TRBD1. Trimming removed 1 base from V and 9 bases from J; junction bases left unmatched: 8. The CDR3 totals 15 residues. Germline assignment: CDR1 DFQATT and CDR2 SNEGSKA (reference sequence). CDR3 in DNA: TGCAGTGCTAGAGTCGGCAGGGGGCGGGCTTCACCCCTCCACTTT. It yields the protein CSARVGRGRASPLHF.

This clonotype was detected many times. A much larger clone lies one base from this, so it may be a read error. This chain links TRBV6-6 with TRBJ1-4, with a possible D match to TRBD1 (5 bases). The CDR3 has 14 residues. Germline V gene sequence: CDR1 MNHNY, CDR2 SVGAGI (reference sequence). The CDR3 loop is CASSHSGFNEKLFF. CDR3 sequence (DNA): TGTGCCAGCAGTCACTCAGGGTTTAACGAAAAACTGTTTTTT.

This rearrangement joins TRBV28 to TRBJ2-1; TRBD2 aligns across 9 bases. The ends lost 6 bases at V and 7 bases at J; junction bases unmatched: 7. This CDR3 comprises 14 residues. Germline CDR1 MDHEN, CDR2 SYDVKM. CDR3 DNA: TGTGCCAGCAGGCGGGAGGGCCAATGGAATGAGCAGTTCTTC. Translating it yields CASRREGQWNEQFF.

The chain has TRBV20-1 and TRBJ1-4; D not certain. The CDR3 is 13 amino acids. The V end lost 1 base, the J end lost 8 bases, and 11 bases lay between the germline ends. Germline V gives CDR1 DFQATT, CDR2 SNEGSKA (reference sequence). This CDR3 is CSARGLAGEKLFF. Here the CDR3 DNA reads TGCAGTGCTAGAGGACTAGCGGGAGAAAAACTGTTTTTT.

V gene TRBV20-1 combines with J gene TRBJ2-5; D is unclear. From germline, CDR1 is DFQATT and CDR2 SNEGSKA (reference sequence). Trimming stripped 7 bases from V and 5 bases from J, with 14 bases between. This CDR3 is built from 12 residues. The DNA for the CDR3 is TGCAGTGAAGTACGAGCTAGGGAGACCCAGTACTTC. As protein: CSEVRARETQYF.

There are many counts of this clonotype. V and J are TRBV2 and TRBJ2-1; D uncertain. Germline-derived CDR1 and CDR2 are SNHLY and FYNNEI. The V and J ends lost 7 bases and 10 bases respectively, with 17 bases between them. The CDR3 sequence is 13 residues long. The CDR3 DNA follows: TGTGCCAGCACCCCTTCTCGGAAAGGGGAGCAGTTCTTC. This gives the protein CASTPSRKGEQFF.

In regard to this clonotype: A read error may explain this, as a much larger clone is one base away. The chain is built from TRBV9 and TRBJ2-7, with TRBD2 matching 8 bases. CDR3 length equals 14 residues. Germline V CDR1 and CDR2: SGDLS, YYNGEE. This CDR3 reads CASSIGRAPGEQSF. Written as DNA, the CDR3 is TGTGCCAGTAGTATCGGGAGGGCCCCAGGCGAGCAGTCCTTC.

This clonotype was seen at least ten times. This chain connects TRBV7-2 to TRBJ2-5; tentatively, D is TRBD2 (6 bases). Germline V gene data show CDR1 as SGHTA and CDR2 as FQGNSA. The CDR3 covers 14 residues. V was shortened by 5 bases and J by 4 bases, with 14 bases between the two germline ends. The CDR3 DNA follows: TGTGCCAGCAGCCCATCCCACGGGGGAGAGACCCAGTACTTC. It codes for CASSPSHGGETQYF.

This chain links TRBV5-5 with TRBJ2-1; either TRBD1 or TRBD2 may supply D (5 bases each). Between the trimmed V and J ends, which lost 5 bases and 5 bases, there was a span of 14 bases. Germline V gene lookup returns CDR1 SGHKS and CDR2 YYEKEE (reference sequence). The CDR3 contains 14 residues. CDR3 sequence (DNA): TGTGCCAGCAGGGTAACTCGGGGACACAATGAGCAGTTCTTC. Protein product: CASRVTRGHNEQFF.

Concerning this clonotype itself: Being one base from a much bigger clone, this may be a read error. The chain links TRBV12-3 or TRBV12-4 to TRBJ2-1; D not resolved. The CDR3 runs 15 residues. The V gene lost 1 base and the J gene lost 6 bases, with 13 bases spanning the gap. CDR3 in DNA: TGTGCCAGCAGTTTAGTCGGGCTTTTGTGCAATGAGCAGTTCTTC. It codes for CASSLVGLLCNEQFF.

This clonotype was recorded many times. The chain is built from TRBV9 and TRBJ2-5; TRBD2 is a possible D gene (6 bases). The length of the CDR3 is 13 residues. The germline gives CDR1 SGDLS, CDR2 YYNGEE. The germline V and J ends were trimmed by 5 bases and 0 bases, with 8 bases remaining between them. The DNA for the CDR3 is TGTGCCAGCAGTCGGGAGCACCAAGAGACCCAGTACTTC. Translating gives CASSREHQETQYF.

This clonotype was seen repeatedly, ten times or more. The chain has TRBV7-9 and TRBJ2-2; 9 bases line up with TRBD2. The V gene end was trimmed by 6 bases and the J gene end by 5 bases; junction bases not matched to a gene: 4. CDR3 size: 14 residues. Germline-derived CDR1 and CDR2 are SEHNR and FQNEAQ (reference sequence). CDR3 residues: CASRKAGGTGELFF. As DNA, the CDR3 is TGTGCCAGCAGAAAAGCGGGAGGAACCGGGGAGCTGTTTTTT. The whole variable domain, filled in from reference TRBV7-9 and TRBJ2-2, reads DTGVSQNPRHKITKRGQNVTFRCDPISEHNRLYWYRQTLGQGPEFLTYFQNEAQLEKSRLLSDRFSAERPKGSFSTLEIQRTEQGDSAMYLCASRKAGGTGELFFGEGSRLTVL.

This clonotype occurred many times. The chain combines TRBV20-1 with TRBJ2-3; either TRBD1 or TRBD2 may fit D (5 bases each). V was pared by 3 bases and J by 3 bases, with 13 bases between. Germline loops: CDR1 DFQATT, CDR2 SNEGSKA (reference sequence). This CDR3 has 14 residues. The CDR3 DNA is TGCAGTGCTAGTTGGGGGAGTGAAACAGATACGCAGTATTTT. This encodes CSASWGSETDTQYF.

CDR3 sequence (DNA): TGTGCCAGCAGGTACGGGGGAAGGAATGAGCAGTTCTTC. Translating it yields CASRYGGRNEQFF. The V gene is TRBV27, the J gene TRBJ2-1, with D possibly TRBD2 on 6 matching bases. CDR1 MNHEY and CDR2 SMNVEV come from the germline V gene (reference sequence). V gave up 6 bases and J gave up 7 bases, with 13 bases separating them. CDR3 length equals 13 residues.

This clonotype was observed many times. CDR3 coding DNA: TGTGCCAGCAGCCGAACCACAGGGGGAAATGAGCAGTTCTTC. Amino acids: CASSRTTGGNEQFF. The chain uses TRBV5-5 and TRBJ2-1; 8 nucleotides agree with TRBD1. The V gene's germline CDR1 is SGHKS and CDR2 YYEKEE (reference sequence). The V gene end was trimmed by 4 bases and the J gene end by 7 bases; junction bases not matched to a gene: 7. This CDR3 region has 14 residues. Looking up the rest from reference TRBV5-5 and TRBJ2-1 gives the full variable domain: DAGVTQSPTHLIKTRGQQVTLRCSPISGHKSVSWYQQVLGQGPQFIFQYYEKEERGRGNFPDRFSARQFPNYSSELNVNALLLGDSALYLCASSRTTGGNEQFFGPGTRLTVL.

This clonotype was detected many times. The rearrangement uses TRBV6-1 and TRBJ2-6; no clear D gene. The CDR3 extends over 14 amino acids. V was trimmed by 8 bases and J by 0 bases, leaving 8 bases between them. Germline V gives CDR1 MNHNS, CDR2 SASEGT. The CDR3 protein is CASGDLSGANVLTF. In DNA, the CDR3 is TGTGCCAGCGGAGACCTCTCTGGGGCCAACGTCCTGACTTTC.

This clonotype was counted ten times or more. The J gene is TRBJ2-2, the V gene TRBV20-1, with D perhaps TRBD1 (6 bases). Looked up from germline, CDR1 is DFQATT and CDR2 is SNEGSKA (reference sequence). The V end was cut by 6 bases, the J end by 5 bases, with 10 bases between. The CDR3 runs to 12 residues. The CDR3 coding sequence is TGCAGTGCAACTAGGGGGACCGGGGAGCTGTTTTTT. Translated: CSATRGTGELFF.

The chain combines TRBV20-1 with TRBJ2-3; D not certain. Germline V gene lookup returns CDR1 DFQATT and CDR2 SNEGSKA (reference sequence). This CDR3 has 11 residues. V lost 3 bases and J 5 bases, leaving 6 bases between the germline ends. The CDR3 region is CSASDIDTQYF. The CDR3 DNA sequence: TGCAGTGCTAGCGATATAGATACGCAGTATTTT.

This clonotype was seen at least ten times. This chain joins TRBV19 and TRBJ1-5, with D uncertain. Between the trimmed V and J ends, which lost 0 bases and 4 bases, there was a span of 7 bases. Germline CDR1 LNHDA, CDR2 SQIVND (reference sequence). This CDR3 has 14 amino acids. The DNA of the CDR3 is TGTGCCAGTAGTATAGATCGACAAAATCAGCCCCAGCATTTT. As protein: CASSIDRQNQPQHF.

On this clonotype itself: It may be a read error: a sequence one base away is much more abundant. This sequence joins TRBV24-1 and TRBJ2-4; 7 nucleotides line up with TRBD1. The CDR3 runs to 15 residues. Germline loops: CDR1 KGHDR, CDR2 SFDVKD. The CDR3 sequence: CATSDGRDSKNIQCF. The CDR3 coding sequence is TGTGCCACCAGTGACGGTCGGGACAGTAAAAACATTCAGTGCTTC.

This chain joins TRBV10-3 and TRBJ2-2; no reliable D call. V dropped 2 bases and J dropped 0 bases, with 1 base sitting between them. This CDR3 region has 13 residues. CDR1 and CDR2 (germline): ENHRY, SYGVKD. The CDR3 coding sequence is TGTGCCATCAGTGAGGCGAACACCGGGGAGCTGTTTTTT. It is translated as CAISEANTGELFF.

This clonotype was counted ten times or more. The V and J genes are TRBV6-4 and TRBJ2-1; possibly TRBD2 for D (5 bases). This CDR3 is 13 amino acids long. Trimming shortened V by 0 bases and J by 8 bases, and 8 bases separated the two germline ends. Germline assignment: CDR1 MRHNA and CDR2 SNTAGT. The CDR3 DNA reads TGTGCCAGCAGTGACTCGGAGGTCGATGAGCAGTTCTTC. This gives the protein CASSDSEVDEQFF.

This clonotype occurred a few times. This rearrangement joins TRBV18 to TRBJ2-2; TRBD1 might be the D (6 bases). V was cut by 3 bases and J by 6 bases, with 14 bases left in between. Germline assignment: CDR1 KGHSH and CDR2 LQKENI. This CDR3 has 15 residues. The CDR3 DNA follows: TGTGCCAGCTCACCCTTGGACAGTTACGCCGGGGAGCTGTTTTTT. It yields the protein CASSPLDSYAGELFF.

Worth noting for this clonotype: A read error may be the cause here, since a much bigger clone is one base away. The chain couples TRBV12-3 or TRBV12-4 to TRBJ1-4, with D perhaps TRBD1 (5 bases). CDR3 length equals 16 residues. V lost 1 base and J lost 2, with 11 bases in between. The CDR3 sequence is CASSLGGLPTNEKLFF. As DNA, the CDR3 is TGTGCCAGCAGTTTAGGGGGGTTGCCGACTAATGAAAAACTGTTTTTT.

About this clonotype: Possible read error: a much larger clone is one base away. This chain links TRBV7-3 with TRBJ2-1; D may be TRBD1 (6 bases). V gave up 6 bases and J gave up 4 bases, with 16 bases separating them. The V gene's germline CDR1 is SGHTA and CDR2 FQGTGA. There are 15 residues in the CDR3. CDR3 sequence (DNA): TGTGCCAGCAGTCCACAGGGCCACGGGTACAATGAGCAGTTCTTC. It codes for CASSPQGHGYNEQFF.

This clonotype was seen many times. The V call is TRBV7-8, the J call TRBJ2-5; D is ambiguous. Germline-derived CDR1 and CDR2 are SGHVS and FQNEAQ. V was shortened by 4 bases and J by 5 bases, with 11 bases between the two germline ends. This CDR3 comprises 13 residues. The CDR3 DNA sequence: TGTGCCAGCAGCTCCCGACTCGTTGAGACCCAGTACTTC. Translating it yields CASSSRLVETQYF.

This sequence joins TRBV7-2 and TRBJ2-1; 9 bases are shared with TRBD1. Germline lookup yields CDR1 SGHTA and CDR2 FQGNSA. This CDR3 comprises 15 residues. J was trimmed by 2 bases and V by 2 bases; bases with no gene match: 1. The CDR3, as DNA: TGTGCCAGCAGCTTAAGACAGGGGGCCTACAATGAGCAGTTCTTC. This encodes CASSLRQGAYNEQFF.

This clonotype has a count of ten or more. The chain joins TRBV11-2 to TRBJ2-5, with a possible D match to TRBD1 (5 bases). V was pared by 6 bases and J by 1 base, with 15 bases between. The germline V gene encodes CDR1 SGHAT and CDR2 FQNNGV. This CDR3 region has 15 residues. CDR3 DNA: TGTGCCAGCAGACCGCAGGGTTTCGCCCAAGAGACCCAGTACTTC. Amino acids: CASRPQGFAQETQYF. Full variable domain (missing parts from reference TRBV11-2 and TRBJ2-5): EAGVAQSPRYKIIEKRQSVAFWCNPISGHATLYWYQQILGQGPKLLIQFQNNGVVDDSQLPKDRFSAERLKGVDSTLKIQPAKLEDSAVYLCASRPQGFAQETQYFGPGTRLLVL.

Comment on this clonotype: Possible read error: a much larger clone is one base away. The genes are TRBV9 and TRBJ2-7; 7 bases match TRBD2. Germline CDR1 is SGDLS and CDR2 is YYNGEE. V shed 5 bases, J shed 7 bases, and the junction held 18 bases outside the gene matches. The CDR3 has 16 residues. The CDR3 sequence: CASSLLPGGGSTEQYF. CDR3 DNA sequence: TGTGCCAGCAGTCTATTACCCGGGGGAGGGAGCACGGAGCAGTACTTC. Full variable domain (missing parts from reference TRBV9 and TRBJ2-7): DSGVTQTPKHLITATGQRVTLRCSPRSGDLSVYWYQQSLDQGLQFLIQYYNGEERAKGNILERFSAQQFPDLHSELNLSSLELGDSALYFCASSLLPGGGSTEQYFGPGTRLTVT.

This clonotype was seen repeatedly, ten times or more. The V call is TRBV13, the J call TRBJ1-2; D gene unclear. Between the trimmed V and J ends, which lost 1 base and 7 bases, there was a span of 22 bases. Per the germline V gene, CDR1 is PRHDT and CDR2 is FYEKMQ (reference sequence). The CDR3 totals 17 residues. CDR3: CASSLDGEGGRTIGYTF. The DNA for the CDR3 is TGTGCCAGCAGCTTAGATGGCGAGGGAGGCCGAACTATTGGCTACACCTTC.

The chain joins TRBV2 to TRBJ2-5, with TRBD1 identical over 11 bases. The CDR3 totals 14 residues. V trimming: 5 bases; J trimming: 5 bases; junction bases outside the gene matches: 4. Looked up from germline, CDR1 is SNHLY and CDR2 is FYNNEI. CDR3 amino acids: CASSRTGGEETQYF. The DNA of the CDR3 is TGTGCCAGCAGTCGGACAGGGGGCGAGGAGACCCAGTACTTC.

Points on this clonotype: The junction differs from germline at one of its ends, possibly a read error. The J gene is TRBJ2-5, the V gene TRBV4-2; D possibly corresponds to TRBD1 (6 bases). This CDR3 contains 13 residues. The germline V gene encodes CDR1 LGHNA and CDR2 YNFKEQ. The CDR3 DNA is TGTGCCAGCAGCCCGGACAGACAAGAGTCCCAGTACTTC. This translates into CASSPDRQESQYF.